Below are 32 T cell receptor beta chains sequenced from a single sample in a study of siplizumab effects on memory and regulatory T cells. This table comes from immunoSEQ multiplex PCR, and its TCRdb copy is limited to in-frame clones, with some not included. Seen here are tens of thousands of clones, 80% to 95% observed once, and the top ten hold 6% to 7%. The sequenced material came from CD8+ T cells sorted from blood. The receptors originated from a human donor in good health.

This chain's CDR3 is CASSFDGNTEAFF. The CDR3 DNA reads TGTGCCAGCAGTTTCGACGGTAACACTGAAGCTTTCTTT. V usage is TRBV6-5 and J usage is TRBJ1-1; D remains unclear. Trimming shortened V by 4 bases and J by 2 bases, and 8 bases separated the two germline ends. This CDR3 has 13 amino acids. From germline, CDR1 is MNHEY and CDR2 SVGAGI.

V is TRBV30 and J is TRBJ2-3, with TRBD2 matching 11 bases. The CDR3 is 14 residues long. In germline, CDR1 is GTSNPN, CDR2 SVGIG (reference sequence). V shed 3 bases, J shed 4 bases, and the junction held 3 bases outside the gene matches. The CDR3 DNA reads as TGTGCCTGGAGCCTAGCGGGAGGTGCAGATACGCAGTATTTT. Its translation: CAWSLAGGADTQYF. The whole variable domain, remainder taken from reference TRBV30 and TRBJ2-3, is SQTIHQWPATLVQPVGSPLSLECTVEGTSNPNLYWYRQAAGRGLQLLFYSVGIGQISSEVPQNLSASRPQDRQFILSSKKLLLSDSGFYLCAWSLAGGADTQYFGPGTRLTVL.

V and J are TRBV19 and TRBJ2-3; 9 nucleotides align to TRBD2. V shed 5 bases and J 5 bases; nucleotides not matched to a gene: 17. The CDR3 is 18 residues long. The germline V gene has CDR1 LNHDA and CDR2 SQIVND (reference sequence). The CDR3 DNA reads as TGTGCCAGTAGTTTCTCTACCCTGGGGCTAGCGGGGCTAGATACGCAGTATTTT. Translated: CASSFSTLGLAGLDTQYF.

This sequence joins TRBV13 and TRBJ2-3, with D possibly TRBD2 on 6 matching bases. The germline gives CDR1 PRHDT, CDR2 FYEKMQ (reference sequence). V lost 4 bases and J 6 bases, leaving 20 bases between the germline ends. CDR3 size: 16 residues. As DNA, the CDR3 is TGTGCCAGCAGCTCCCAGGAGGGGACCGCCCCTGATACGCAGTATTTT. Translation gives CASSSQEGTAPDTQYF.

Only one count was recorded for this clone. V and J are TRBV9 and TRBJ2-2; TRBD1 or TRBD2 may be the D gene (5 bases each). Germline CDR1 reads SGDLS; CDR2 reads YYNGEE. Trimming took 4 bases from V and 1 from J, leaving 17 bases between them. The CDR3 sequence is 17 residues long. In nucleotides, the CDR3 is TGTGCCAGCAGCTCTAGCAAAGGGACGGTGAACACCGGGGAGCTGTTTTTT. Its protein product is CASSSSKGTVNTGELFF.

The gene calls are TRBV27 and TRBJ2-2; 9 bases are shared with TRBD1. CDR3 size: 14 residues. Germline lookup yields CDR1 MNHEY and CDR2 SMNVEV (reference sequence). The J segment lost 6 bases and the V segment lost 6 bases, leaving 5 bases of the junction unmatched. The CDR3 protein is CASSPGQGAGELFF. The CDR3 coding sequence is TGTGCCAGCAGCCCGGGACAGGGAGCCGGGGAGCTGTTTTTT.

CDR3 nucleotides: TGTGCCAGCAGCTTAGCAGGGAGGGGAGGCTACACCTTC. It specifies CASSLAGRGGYTF. This sequence joins TRBV11-2 and TRBJ1-2; possibly TRBD1 for D (5 bases). Germline V gives CDR1 SGHAT, CDR2 FQNNGV. This CDR3 has 13 amino acids. With 1 base removed from V and 8 bases from J, the gap between germline ends came to 11 bases.

This clone was counted a single time. This rearrangement joins TRBV11-2 to TRBJ2-1, with TRBD2 matching 9 bases. CDR3 length: 16 residues. The germline gives CDR1 SGHAT, CDR2 FQNNGV. V shed 0 bases, J shed 5 bases, and the junction held 5 bases outside the gene matches. The CDR3: CASSLDRGRGDNEQFF. The CDR3 nucleotides read TGTGCCAGCAGCTTAGATCGCGGGAGGGGGGACAATGAGCAGTTCTTC.

The V gene is TRBV4-1, the J gene TRBJ1-1; 7 bases align to TRBD1. The junction had 6 bases not matched to a gene; V was cut back by 1 base and J by 10 bases. CDR1 is MGHRA and CDR2 is YSYEKL in the germline V gene. The CDR3 extends over 13 amino acids. The CDR3, as DNA: TGCGCCAGCAGCCAAGTTCAGGGGGACGTAGCTTTCTTT. Translated: CASSQVQGDVAFF.

The rearrangement uses TRBV27 and TRBJ2-1; a weak D match, TRBD2 (5 bases). Germline-derived CDR1 and CDR2 are MNHEY and SMNVEV (reference sequence). V gave up 5 bases and J gave up 7 bases, with 12 bases separating them. The CDR3 has 13 residues. The CDR3 DNA sequence: TGTGCCAGCAGTGTCGGAAGAGGGAATGAGCAGTTCTTC. Translated: CASSVGRGNEQFF.

CDR3 amino acids: CASSMGERAAPRGNTGELFF. The CDR3 DNA is TGTGCCAGTAGTATGGGGGAACGGGCAGCGCCCAGAGGGAACACCGGGGAGCTGTTTTTT. The V call is TRBV19, the J call TRBJ2-2, with D perhaps matching TRBD1 or TRBD2 (5 bases each). This CDR3 is built from 20 residues. V was cut by 3 bases and J by 1 base, with 24 bases left in between. Germline assignment: CDR1 LNHDA and CDR2 SQIVND (reference sequence). The full variable domain, rest sourced from reference TRBV19 and TRBJ2-2, is DGGITQSPKYLFRKEGQNVTLSCEQNLNHDAMYWYRQDPGQGLRLIYYSQIVNDFQKGDIAEGYSVSREKKESFPLTVTSAQKNPTAFYLCASSMGERAAPRGNTGELFFGEGSRLTVL.

The rearrangement links TRBV30 to TRBJ2-3; perhaps D is TRBD1 or TRBD2 (5 bases each). The V gene lost 0 bases and the J gene lost 2 bases, with 15 bases spanning the gap. Germline CDR1 and CDR2: GTSNPN and SVGIG (reference sequence). This CDR3 is built from 16 residues. This CDR3 reads CAWSVLGAGITDTQYF. CDR3 sequence (DNA): TGTGCCTGGAGTGTACTCGGGGCAGGTATCACAGATACGCAGTATTTT. The full variable domain, in which reference TRBV30 and TRBJ2-3 provide the parts outside the CDR3, is SQTIHQWPATLVQPVGSPLSLECTVEGTSNPNLYWYRQAAGRGLQLLFYSVGIGQISSEVPQNLSASRPQDRQFILSSKKLLLSDSGFYLCAWSVLGAGITDTQYFGPGTRLTVL.

The genes are TRBV29-1 and TRBJ1-1, with D uncertain. The CDR3 extends over 12 amino acids. Per germline, CDR1 SQVTM and CDR2 ANQGSEA. With 4 bases removed from V and 7 bases from J, the gap between germline ends came to 13 bases. The CDR3 here is CSVVGNKHEAFF. In DNA, the CDR3 is TGCAGCGTTGTGGGGAACAAACATGAAGCTTTCTTT.

V usage is TRBV27 and J usage is TRBJ1-1, with TRBD1 as a possible D gene (6 bases). Trimming pared 5 bases from V and 0 bases from J, leaving 13 bases between. The CDR3 totals 15 residues. The germline gives CDR1 MNHEY, CDR2 SMNVEV (reference sequence). CDR3 nucleotide sequence: TGTGCCAGCAGTGCAGTCCAGGGGCTGAACACTGAAGCTTTCTTT. Protein sequence: CASSAVQGLNTEAFF.

Of note for this clone: Different DNA sequences within this sample yield the same CDR3. V and J are TRBV29-1 and TRBJ2-2; D call uncertain. There are 13 residues in the CDR3. The V gene lost 0 bases and the J gene lost 2 bases, with 4 bases spanning the gap. Germline CDR1 is SQVTM and CDR2 is ANQGSEA. CDR3: CSVEEGNTGELFF. CDR3 in DNA: TGCAGCGTTGAAGAAGGAAACACCGGGGAGCTGTTTTTT.

This clone was seen a single time. The rearrangement joins TRBV19 to TRBJ2-7; TRBD1 might be the D (6 bases). The CDR3 spans 11 residues. Germline V CDR1 and CDR2: LNHDA, SQIVND (reference sequence). CDR3 sequence (DNA): TGTGCAACTTCACAGGGCCACGAGCAGTACTTC. Protein product: CATSQGHEQYF.

This rearrangement joins TRBV11-2 to TRBJ2-7; 7 positions match TRBD2. The CDR3 has 14 amino acids. Germline trimming cut 8 bases from V and 7 bases from J; bases unmatched to any gene: 14. Germline-derived CDR1 and CDR2 are SGHAT and FQNNGV. This CDR3 reads CASGWEGGSVEQYF. In nucleotides, the CDR3 is TGTGCCAGCGGGTGGGAGGGCGGTTCTGTGGAGCAGTACTTC.

The CDR3 protein is CASPLPGSPLYEQYF. The CDR3 coding sequence is TGTGCCAGTCCACTCCCAGGGTCCCCCCTCTACGAGCAGTACTTC. J is TRBJ2-7 and V is TRBV6-1, with D perhaps TRBD1 (5 bases). Per germline, CDR1 MNHNS and CDR2 SASEGT. The CDR3 contains 15 residues. V lost 9 bases and J lost 3, with 21 bases in between.

This chain connects TRBV19 to TRBJ1-1; no reliable D call. The germline V gene encodes CDR1 LNHDA and CDR2 SQIVND (reference sequence). Between the trimmed V and J ends, which lost 1 base and 1 base, there was a span of 4 bases. This CDR3 spans 13 amino acids. CDR3 loop: CASSIGSNTEAFF. CDR3 in DNA: TGTGCCAGTAGTATAGGATCGAACACTGAAGCTTTCTTT.

This chain links TRBV19 with TRBJ2-1, with 7 bases matching TRBD2. Losses at the gene ends were 5 bases for V and 4 bases for J; bases not matched to a gene: 8. The germline V gene has CDR1 LNHDA and CDR2 SQIVND (reference sequence). The CDR3 loop spans 15 amino acids. Here the CDR3 reads CASSLTTGGYNEQFF. CDR3 bases: TGTGCCAGTAGTCTCACGACGGGGGGATACAATGAGCAGTTCTTC.

The chain employs TRBV4-3 and TRBJ2-7; TRBD2 aligns across 9 bases. CDR1 is LGHNA, CDR2 YSLEER, per germline. V shed 0 bases, J shed 6 bases, and the junction held 6 bases outside the gene matches. The CDR3 is 15 amino acids. The CDR3: CASSQEWREGREQYF. CDR3 bases: TGCGCCAGCAGCCAAGAGTGGCGGGAGGGTCGCGAGCAGTACTTC.

This chain links TRBV5-6 with TRBJ1-1, with a possible D match to TRBD1 (6 bases). This CDR3 is 14 amino acids long. V shed 2 bases and J shed 3 bases, with 11 bases lying between them. CDR1 and CDR2 from the germline V gene are SGHDT and YYEEEE. The CDR3, as DNA: TGTGCCAGCAGCTTAAGGGGGTCTTACACTGAAGCTTTCTTT. Its protein product is CASSLRGSYTEAFF. Supplemented by reference TRBV5-6 and TRBJ1-1, the full variable domain reads DAGVTQSPTHLIKTRGQQVTLRCSPKSGHDTVSWYQQALGQGPQFIFQYYEEEERQRGNFPDRFSGHQFPNYSSELNVNALLLGDSALYLCASSLRGSYTEAFFGQGTRLTVV.

The DNA of the CDR3 is TGTGCCAGCAGCCCCAACGGCGGACAGGTCTCTGGCTACACCTTC. The encoded protein is CASSPNGGQVSGYTF. V is TRBV6-5 and J is TRBJ1-2; 7 nucleotides match TRBD1. The CDR3 is 15 residues long. CDR1 and CDR2 (germline): MNHEY, SVGAGI. V trimming: 6 bases; J trimming: 7 bases; junction bases outside the gene matches: 14.

This clone was seen once. CDR3 amino acids: CASSLQGAVGTEAFF. DNA for the CDR3: TGCGCCAGCAGCTTACAGGGGGCCGTGGGCACTGAAGCTTTCTTT. The genes are TRBV4-1 and TRBJ1-1; 9 positions match TRBD1. Germline CDR1 is MGHRA and CDR2 is YSYEKL. CDR3 size: 15 residues. V lost 5 bases to trimming and J lost 4 bases; unmatched junction nucleotides: 8.

The chain couples TRBV7-9 to TRBJ2-1; D gene uncertain. The CDR3 sequence is 11 residues long. Germline V lookup: CDR1 SEHNR, CDR2 FQNEAQ (reference sequence). V lost 7 bases and J 8 bases, leaving 9 bases between the germline ends. CDR3 loop: CASKIVDEQFF. The CDR3 DNA sequence: TGTGCCAGCAAAATCGTCGATGAGCAGTTCTTC.

J is TRBJ2-2 and V is TRBV7-3; the D call may be TRBD1 or TRBD2 (6 bases each). Germline loops: CDR1 SGHTA, CDR2 FQGTGA. V lost 5 bases and J lost 6, with 10 bases in between. This CDR3 spans 13 amino acids. Here the CDR3 reads CASSLEGAGELFF. Written as DNA, the CDR3 is TGTGCCAGCAGCCTGGAGGGGGCCGGGGAGCTGTTTTTT.

This clone was counted a single time. V and J are TRBV9 and TRBJ2-1; no clear D. Germline CDR1 is SGDLS and CDR2 is YYNGEE. The V end was cut by 3 bases, the J end by 7 bases, with 8 bases between. This CDR3 has 12 amino acids. In nucleotides, the CDR3 is TGTGCCAGCAGCGGCTTCTTGAATGAGCAGTTCTTC. Translated: CASSGFLNEQFF.

The V and J genes are TRBV27 and TRBJ2-1; D is unresolved. V gave up 5 bases and J gave up 7 bases, with 6 bases separating them. From germline, CDR1 is MNHEY and CDR2 SMNVEV (reference sequence). The CDR3 contains 11 residues. The CDR3 nucleotides read TGTGCCAGCAGTGCAAGGAATGAGCAGTTCTTC. Encoded protein: CASSARNEQFF.

J is TRBJ2-7 and V is TRBV4-2, with D maybe TRBD2 (6 bases). The CDR3 sequence is 15 residues long. Per germline, CDR1 LGHNA and CDR2 YNFKEQ. V lost 0 bases and J 2 bases, leaving 11 bases between the germline ends. The CDR3 sequence: CASSQERGGTYEQYF. The CDR3 coding sequence is TGTGCCAGCAGCCAAGAGAGGGGCGGGACCTACGAGCAGTACTTC.

V usage is TRBV13 and J usage is TRBJ2-3, with 7 bases identical to TRBD2. Per the germline V gene, CDR1 is PRHDT and CDR2 is FYEKMQ (reference sequence). There are 14 residues in the CDR3. Unmatched junction bases numbered 9, after V lost 10 bases and J lost 2 bases. CDR3 residues: CATSVGLHTDTQYF. The CDR3 nucleotides are TGTGCCACCTCCGTGGGACTACACACAGATACGCAGTATTTT. Supplemented by reference TRBV13 and TRBJ2-3, the full variable domain reads AAGVIQSPRHLIKEKRETATLKCYPIPRHDTVYWYQQGPGQDPQFLISFYEKMQSDKGSIPDRFSAQQFSDYHSELNMSSLELGDSALYFCATSVGLHTDTQYFGPGTRLTVL.

With respect to this clone: The same CDR3 can be traced to other DNA sequences in this sample. The rearrangement links TRBV5-1 to TRBJ2-7, with no clear D. From germline, CDR1 is SGHRS and CDR2 YFSETQ. Trimming cost V 1 base and J 0 bases, with 5 bases left between them. CDR3 length: 13 residues. The CDR3 loop is CASSLTSSYEQYF. The CDR3 DNA follows: TGCGCCAGCAGCTTGACAAGCTCCTACGAGCAGTACTTC. Full variable domain (rest looked up from reference TRBV5-1 and TRBJ2-7): KAGVTQTPRYLIKTRGQQVTLSCSPISGHRSVSWYQQTPGQGLQFLFEYFSETQRNKGNFPGRFSGRQFSNSRSEMNVSTLELGDSALYLCASSLTSSYEQYFGPGTRLTVT.

The V gene is TRBV13, the J gene TRBJ2-2, with 8 nucleotides matching TRBD1. The CDR3 contains 14 residues. Trimming cost V 0 bases and J 6 bases; bases outside gene matches: 0. The germline V gene has CDR1 PRHDT and CDR2 FYEKMQ (reference sequence). CDR3 region: CASSLGTGAGELFF. CDR3 sequence (DNA): TGTGCCAGCAGCTTAGGGACAGGGGCCGGGGAGCTGTTTTTT.